These 27 T cell receptor beta chains came from one sample sequenced in a study of T-cell memory formation after mild COVID-19. From the 5' RACE reads, TCRdb called clonotypes with MiXCR, one entry per CDR3 protein. The sample holds some 410,000 distinct CDR3 sequences, 20% to 30% seen once. The specimen was PBMCs or a T cell subset sorted from them (not recorded which). Receptors originate from an adult woman who had mild COVID-19 (a few samples of this study predate the infection). Cell type and time point are not known.

In this sample, this clonotype turned up a few times. This chain connects TRBV29-1 to TRBJ1-1; 8 bases fit TRBD1. V lost 3 bases to trimming and J lost 4 bases; unmatched junction nucleotides: 7. The CDR3 is made up of 14 amino acids. In germline, CDR1 is SQVTM, CDR2 ANQGSEA. CDR3 DNA: TGCAGCGTTGAGTTGGCGACAGGGGTCACTGAAGCTTTCTTT. Residues: CSVELATGVTEAFF.

The chain carries TRBV15 and TRBJ2-7, with TRBD1 matching over 8 bases. J lost 7 bases, V lost 0 bases, and 5 bases had no gene match. CDR3 size: 14 residues. Germline V gives CDR1 LNHNV, CDR2 YYDKDF (reference sequence). This CDR3 reads CATSRDPTGGEQYF. CDR3 sequence (DNA): TGTGCCACCAGCAGAGACCCAACAGGGGGAGAGCAGTACTTC.

The chain uses TRBV29-1 and TRBJ2-2; unclear D gene. The CDR3 consists of 12 residues. V lost 5 bases, J lost 6 bases, and 10 bases lay in between. Germline V gene sequence: CDR1 SQVTM, CDR2 ANQGSEA. CDR3 protein: CSVQLWSGELFF. The DNA for the CDR3 is TGCAGCGTTCAGCTCTGGTCCGGGGAGCTGTTTTTT.

This clonotype was seen a handful of times. The chain links TRBV24-1 to TRBJ2-6; 7 bases map to TRBD2. The CDR3 contains 20 residues. Germline CDR1 and CDR2: KGHDR and SFDVKD. V lost 4 bases and J lost 2; bases outside the gene matches: 16. The CDR3 DNA is TGTGCCACCAGTGACAGCCGGGCTAGCGGACTACCGGCTGGGGCCAACGTCCTGACTTTC. It yields the protein CATSDSRASGLPAGANVLTF.

This chain connects TRBV15 to TRBJ2-7; 12 bases line up with TRBD2. Germline V gene sequence: CDR1 LNHNV, CDR2 YYDKDF (reference sequence). The CDR3 is made up of 13 amino acids. J was trimmed by 1 base and V by 8 bases; bases with no gene match: 0. The CDR3 reads CATGTSGSYEQYF. The CDR3 DNA reads TGTGCCACCGGGACTAGCGGGTCCTACGAGCAGTACTTC.

This clonotype came up a few times. This rearrangement joins TRBV5-1 to TRBJ2-5; 9 bases agree with TRBD1. This CDR3 is built from 17 residues. The germline V gene encodes CDR1 SGHRS and CDR2 YFSETQ. V gave up 0 bases and J gave up 1 base; unmatched junction bases: 7. The CDR3 region is CASSLAVTGGTQETQYF. CDR3 DNA sequence: TGCGCCAGCAGCTTGGCGGTTACAGGGGGCACCCAAGAGACCCAGTACTTC. The full variable domain, with the rest looked up from reference TRBV5-1 and TRBJ2-5, is KAGVTQTPRYLIKTRGQQVTLSCSPISGHRSVSWYQQTPGQGLQFLFEYFSETQRNKGNFPGRFSGRQFSNSRSEMNVSTLELGDSALYLCASSLAVTGGTQETQYFGPGTRLLVL.

This clonotype was observed a few times. The V gene is TRBV7-2, the J gene TRBJ1-2, with unresolved D. The germline V gene encodes CDR1 SGHTA and CDR2 FQGNSA. The CDR3 has 15 amino acids. The ends were cut back, 5 bases at V and 3 bases at J, with 16 bases in the middle. The CDR3 bases are TGTGCCAGCAGCCCACGCGTCAGTACCCACTATGGCTACACCTTC. Translating gives CASSPRVSTHYGYTF.

This chain's CDR3 is CASTYGPYNEQFF. Written as DNA, the CDR3 is TGTGCCAGCACATATGGACCCTACAATGAGCAGTTCTTC. J is TRBJ2-1 and V is TRBV25-1; D call uncertain. Between the trimmed V and J ends, which lost 7 bases and 2 bases, there was a span of 9 bases. This CDR3 is built from 13 residues. Germline assignment: CDR1 MGHDK and CDR2 SYGVNS.

This clonotype has a handful of counts. This sequence joins TRBV9 and TRBJ1-2; D is possibly TRBD1 (5 bases). The CDR3 covers 14 residues. Germline V gene sequence: CDR1 SGDLS, CDR2 YYNGEE. V lost 4 bases and J lost 2, with 12 bases in between. In DNA, the CDR3 is TGTGCCAGCAGCTCATCGAACAGGAACTATGGCTACACCTTC. Translating gives CASSSSNRNYGYTF.

This clonotype was found once. One junction end disagrees with the germline gene, perhaps due to a read error. The V and J genes are TRBV6-6 and TRBJ2-1, with 9 bases lining up with TRBD2. Germline values: CDR1 MNHNY, CDR2 SVGAGI (reference sequence). The CDR3 is 15 residues long. The CDR3 loop is CASSDPSGRNNEQLF. The CDR3 region has the DNA TGTGCCAGCAGTGACCCAAGCGGGAGGAACAATGAGCAGTTATTC.

DNA of the CDR3: TGTGCCAGCAGCTTAGTGGGGTCCGAGCAGTACTTC. Its translation is CASSLVGSEQYF. V usage is TRBV7-6 and J usage is TRBJ2-7; D is undetermined. This CDR3 has 12 amino acids. V lost 1 base to trimming and J lost 6 bases, with 7 bases between them. Germline CDR1 is SGHVS and CDR2 is FNYEAQ.

This sequence joins TRBV29-1 and TRBJ1-1; tentative D call: TRBD1 (5 bases). This CDR3 region has 13 residues. V lost 7 bases to trimming and J lost 1 base, with 13 bases between them. Germline CDR1 SQVTM, CDR2 ANQGSEA. The DNA for the CDR3 is TGCAGCGCCTGGGACCCACCGAACACTGAAGCTTTCTTT. This gives the protein CSAWDPPNTEAFF.

The chain carries TRBV6-1 and TRBJ1-2; D gene ambiguous. V gave up 4 bases and J gave up 8 bases, with 17 bases separating them. In germline, CDR1 is MNHNS, CDR2 SASEGT. The CDR3 totals 14 residues. The CDR3 nucleotides are TGTGCCAGCAGTGCTACAGTTGGGGAGGGAGGCTACACCTTC. Its protein product is CASSATVGEGGYTF.

CDR3 sequence reads: CASSSGDFGYGYTF. In nucleotides, the CDR3 is TGTGCCAGCAGCTCAGGGGATTTCGGCTATGGCTACACCTTC. The rearrangement uses TRBV3-1 and TRBJ1-2; TRBD1 might be the D (6 bases). CDR1 is LGHDT, CDR2 YNNKEL, per germline (reference sequence). V lost 5 bases, J lost 4 bases, and 14 bases lay in between. This CDR3 is 14 amino acids long.

The chain has TRBV11-3 and TRBJ2-6; TRBD1 matches 8 bases. The V gene's germline CDR1 is SGHNT and CDR2 YENEEA. There are 20 residues in the CDR3. The J segment lost 0 bases and the V segment lost 5 bases, leaving 15 bases of the junction unmatched. The CDR3 is CASSPGTGDPAPSGANVLTF. CDR3 sequence (DNA): TGTGCCAGCAGCCCCGGGACAGGAGATCCCGCACCCTCTGGGGCCAACGTCCTGACTTTC.

This clonotype showed up many times. This chain links TRBV19 with TRBJ2-7; 11 bases match TRBD1. CDR1 and CDR2 from the germline V gene are LNHDA and SQIVND (reference sequence). The CDR3 is 14 amino acids. V gave up 3 bases and J gave up 8 bases; unmatched junction bases: 6. CDR3 in amino acids: CASSIGTGGMKQYF. The CDR3, as DNA: TGTGCCAGTAGTATCGGGACAGGGGGAATGAAGCAGTACTTC.

CDR3 residues: CASSQPFGTDLPPLHF. The CDR3 nucleotides read TGTGCCAGCAGCCAACCCTTTGGGACGGACCTACCACCCCTCCACTTT. The chain joins TRBV3-1 to TRBJ1-6; a weak D match, TRBD1 (5 bases). Germline CDR1 LGHDT, CDR2 YNNKEL (reference sequence). This CDR3 has 16 residues. The V gene lost 2 bases and the J gene lost 11 bases, with 19 bases spanning the gap. Complete variable domain (other parts from reference TRBV3-1 and TRBJ1-6): DTAVSQTPKYLVTQMGNDKSIKCEQNLGHDTMYWYKQDSKKFLKIMFSYNNKELIINETVPNRFSPKSPDKAHLNLHINSLELGDSAVYFCASSQPFGTDLPPLHFGNGTRLTVT.

The J gene is TRBJ1-2, the V gene TRBV5-1; 7 nucleotides agree with TRBD1. V gave up 0 bases and J gave up 5 bases; unmatched junction bases: 10. Germline CDR1 SGHRS, CDR2 YFSETQ. CDR3 size: 16 residues. CDR3 protein: CASSLGDRAGLYGYTF. DNA of the CDR3: TGCGCCAGCAGCTTGGGCGACAGGGCGGGGCTGTATGGCTACACCTTC.

This clonotype was detected a few times. The rearrangement joins TRBV27 to TRBJ1-1, with D unclear. The CDR3 contains 13 residues. Trimming cost V 5 bases and J 5 bases, with 12 bases left between them. CDR1 MNHEY and CDR2 SMNVEV come from the germline V gene (reference sequence). CDR3 region: CASSDRRTTEAFF. CDR3 bases: TGTGCCAGCAGTGACCGAAGAACGACTGAAGCTTTCTTT.

This clonotype was picked up a small number of times. The rearrangement links TRBV7-3 to TRBJ2-5; 10 bases agree with TRBD1. This CDR3 is built from 13 residues. The germline gives CDR1 SGHTA, CDR2 FQGTGA. J gave up 9 bases and V 5 bases, and 6 bases lay outside the gene matches. The CDR3 bases are TGTGCCAGCAGCCTAGTGACAGGGGGCCCCCAGTACTTC. It translates to CASSLVTGGPQYF.

The CDR3 protein is CASSPIWSSYEQYF. The CDR3 nucleotides are TGTGCCAGCAGCCCGATATGGAGCTCCTACGAGCAGTACTTC. The chain recombines TRBV13 with TRBJ2-7; the D is unclear. There are 14 residues in the CDR3. Between the trimmed V and J ends, which lost 5 bases and 0 bases, there was a span of 11 bases. In germline, CDR1 is PRHDT, CDR2 FYEKMQ (reference sequence).

The rearrangement joins TRBV4-3 to TRBJ2-1; weak D call: TRBD2 (5 bases). This CDR3 is built from 16 residues. The V gene's germline CDR1 is LGHNA and CDR2 YSLEER. Trimming stripped 4 bases from V and 0 bases from J, with 13 bases between. In DNA, the CDR3 is TGCGCCAGCAGCCCCCAGACTACAGCCTCCTACAATGAGCAGTTCTTC. Residues: CASSPQTTASYNEQFF.

In this sample, this clonotype turned up a few times. The chain is built from TRBV5-4 and TRBJ1-1; D is perhaps TRBD1 (5 bases). The V end lost 4 bases, the J end lost 5 bases, and 21 bases lay between the germline ends. The CDR3 sequence is 16 residues long. CDR1 is SGHNT, CDR2 YYREEE, per germline (reference sequence). The CDR3 protein is CASSHWTSTESTEAFF. CDR3 nucleotides: TGTGCCAGCAGCCACTGGACATCGACGGAGAGTACTGAAGCTTTCTTT.

The rearrangement links TRBV7-6 to TRBJ2-3; D assignment may be TRBD1 or TRBD2 (5 bases each). CDR3 length equals 16 residues. Germline CDR1 SGHVS, CDR2 FNYEAQ. V lost 4 bases to trimming and J lost 0 bases, with 14 bases between them. CDR3 nucleotides: TGTGCCAGCAGCTCTCCCGCCGGGGCGAGCACAGATACGCAGTATTTT. This codes for CASSSPAGASTDTQYF. Full variable domain (rest looked up from reference TRBV7-6 and TRBJ2-3): GAGVSQSPRYKVTKRGQDVALRCDPISGHVSLYWYRQALGQGPEFLTYFNYEAQQDKSGLPNDRFSAERPEGSISTLTIQRTEQRDSAMYRCASSSPAGASTDTQYFGPGTRLTVL.

V is TRBV4-1 and J is TRBJ2-5; TRBD1 or TRBD2 may be the D gene (5 bases each). The germline V and J ends were trimmed by 4 bases and 1 base, with 13 bases remaining between them. The CDR3 has 15 amino acids. CDR1 is MGHRA and CDR2 is YSYEKL in the germline V gene. The chain's CDR3 is CASSRGTGAQETQYF. The CDR3 bases are TGCGCCAGCAGCCGAGGGACCGGGGCCCAAGAGACCCAGTACTTC.

This chain links TRBV29-1 with TRBJ1-1; possible D gene TRBD1, 6 bases. Germline assignment: CDR1 SQVTM and CDR2 ANQGSEA. The CDR3 length is 17 residues. V was cut by 7 bases and J by 1 base, with 25 bases left in between. The chain's CDR3 is CSDWLNTGWEANTEAFF. The DNA of the CDR3 is TGCAGCGATTGGCTCAACACAGGGTGGGAAGCGAACACTGAAGCTTTCTTT.

The CDR3 here is CASSRGAGNQPQHF. CDR3 nucleotide sequence: TGTGCCAGCAGCCGGGGCGCGGGCAATCAGCCCCAGCATTTT. The rearrangement joins TRBV3-1 to TRBJ1-5; maybe TRBD1 (5 bases). The CDR3 has 14 residues. Germline CDR1 LGHDT, CDR2 YNNKEL (reference sequence). V was cut by 4 bases and J by 2 bases, with 9 bases left in between.